This TCR beta chain comes out of a study of pediatric ulcerative colitis. During colonoscopy, one to two rectal pinch biopsies were collected. The V end lost 0 bases, the J end lost 5 bases, and 23 bases lay between the germline ends. The CDR3 extends over 18 amino acids. The germline V gene encodes CDR1 GTSNPN and CDR2 SVGIG (reference sequence). This clone is categorized as medium-sized (0.01 to 0.1%). Its antigen is not known. Study-level results: All ulcerative colitis patients, but no controls, carried a couple of rectal clonotypes.

The repertoire was sequenced with immunoSEQ multiplex PCR; TCRdb's copy has only in-frame clones and lacks some. This sample has around 40,000 clones, with about 81% found just once. What was sequenced was gut tissue. The chain carries TRBV30 and TRBJ2-1; the D gene is possibly TRBD2 (7 bases). This TCR came from a boy between 10 and 17 years old with severe ulcerative colitis. The CDR3 sequence: CAWSVQRVWTGGDNEQFF. In nucleotides, the CDR3 is TGTGCCTGGAGTGTACAACGGGTGTGGACGGGGGGCGACAATGAGCAGTTCTTC.